This TCR beta chain is from a study of blood T cell repertoires in COVID-19. Background on the study: COVID-19 samples, acute and convalescent, were from the United States, Italy and Spain.

Germline loops: CDR1 MDHEN, CDR2 SYDVKM. The length of the CDR3 is 13 residues. In regard to this clone: The germline gene is not matched at one end of the junction; a read error may be the cause.

TCRdb's table, derived via immunoSEQ multiplex PCR, lists solely in-frame clones and lacks some. This sample has roughly 66,000 clones, with 91% found just once. This clonotype was obtained from a human donor with active COVID-19. The donor label of this sample is uncertain. This rearrangement joins TRBV28 to TRBJ1-2, with D unresolved. The sequencing sample was made of peripheral blood. CDR3 in amino acids: CASTLGPAWGYTF. DNA for the CDR3: TGTGCCAGCACTTTAGGGCCTGCCTGGGGCTACACCTTC.